This entry lists 23 T cell receptor beta chains sequenced from one sample in a study of blood T cell repertoires in COVID-19. Generated by immunoSEQ multiplex PCR, the TCRdb table keeps only in-frame clones and is missing some. The sample yields about 220,000 clones, 82% seen once. Sequences were obtained from peripheral blood. These receptors were taken from a woman between 70 and 85 years old with COVID-19, enrolled during active disease.

Many counts were recorded for this clone. The chain uses TRBV7-8 and TRBJ2-6; D remains ambiguous. Germline-derived CDR1 and CDR2 are SGHVS and FQNEAQ. The CDR3 has 14 amino acids. V dropped 2 bases and J dropped 2 bases, with 4 bases sitting between them. The CDR3 nucleotides read TGTGCCAGCAGCTTAAACACTGGGGCCAACGTCCTGACTTTC. Translating gives CASSLNTGANVLTF.

This chain connects TRBV2 to TRBJ2-7, with D perhaps matching TRBD2 (6 bases). V was cut by 0 bases and J by 2 bases, with 17 bases left in between. The CDR3 runs to 17 residues. Germline CDR1 and CDR2: SNHLY and FYNNEI. For the CDR3, the DNA is TGTGCCAGCAGTGAAGCTGGGAGGAAACGGATTCCCTACGAGCAGTACTTC. Its protein is CASSEAGRKRIPYEQYF.

The rearrangement joins TRBV7-9 to TRBJ2-3; D is undetermined. Germline lookup yields CDR1 SEHNR and CDR2 FQNEAQ (reference sequence). The CDR3 has 11 amino acids. V lost 3 bases, J lost 6 bases, and 4 bases lay in between. In DNA, the CDR3 is TGTGCCAGCAGCTTCGGTGATACGCAGTATTTT. Its protein is CASSFGDTQYF. Full variable domain (rest looked up from reference TRBV7-9 and TRBJ2-3): DTGVSQNPRHKITKRGQNVTFRCDPISEHNRLYWYRQTLGQGPEFLTYFQNEAQLEKSRLLSDRFSAERPKGSFSTLEIQRTEQGDSAMYLCASSFGDTQYFGPGTRLTVL.

In DNA, the CDR3 is TGTGCCAGCAGTTTCGGGGACAGGGGACCCACAAGGCAGTTCTTC. Protein sequence: CASSFGDRGPTRQFF. V gene TRBV28 combines with J gene TRBJ2-1; the match to TRBD1 covers 10 bases. Germline V gives CDR1 MDHEN, CDR2 SYDVKM. There are 15 residues in the CDR3. V dropped 3 bases and J dropped 12; count of bases not matched to a gene: 11.

The rearrangement links TRBV4-3 to TRBJ2-1; 11 nucleotides align to TRBD2. The CDR3 consists of 17 residues. The germline gives CDR1 LGHNA, CDR2 YSLEER. With V trimmed by 4 bases and J by 7 bases, 12 bases remained unmatched. CDR3 sequence (DNA): TGCGCCAGCAGCCTCCTGGTCTTCGGACTAGCGGGTAATGAGCAGTTCTTC. Protein: CASSLLVFGLAGNEQFF.

This clone was found once. This CDR3 is CASSIGTGGSYEQYF. The CDR3 nucleotides are TGTGCCAGCAGCATCGGGACAGGGGGCTCCTACGAGCAGTACTTC. The chain has TRBV11-3 and TRBJ2-7; 11 bases line up with TRBD1. With 5 bases clipped from V and 0 bases from J, the junction kept 3 bases outside the gene matches. CDR1 SGHNT and CDR2 YENEEA come from the germline V gene. The CDR3 totals 15 residues.

CDR3 in DNA: TGTGCCATCCGTCCAGGGGCTGCTGAAGCTTTCTTT. Its translation is CAIRPGAAEAFF. The chain carries TRBV10-3 and TRBJ1-1; tentatively, D is TRBD1 (6 bases). Trimming took off 8 bases at V and 6 bases at J, with 13 bases between the two ends. Germline CDR1 and CDR2: ENHRY and SYGVKD. This CDR3 contains 12 residues.

The chain carries TRBV30 and TRBJ1-1, with TRBD1 identical over 8 bases. The germline gives CDR1 GTSNPN, CDR2 SVGIG (reference sequence). This CDR3 has 11 residues. V lost 5 bases, J lost 7 bases, and 3 bases stayed unmatched. CDR3 nucleotides: TGTGCCTGGGGGGACAGGAATGAAGCTTTCTTT. It encodes CAWGDRNEAFF.

The V gene is TRBV19, the J gene TRBJ1-2, with D tentatively TRBD1 (5 bases). The V gene lost 6 bases and the J gene lost 8 bases, with 13 bases spanning the gap. CDR1 LNHDA and CDR2 SQIVND come from the germline V gene (reference sequence). The CDR3 loop spans 12 amino acids. CDR3 coding DNA: TGTGCCAGTAGAGTCGGGGGGTCAGGCTACACCTTC. Translating gives CASRVGGSGYTF. Based on the CDR3 plus reference TRBV19 and TRBJ1-2, the full variable domain is DGGITQSPKYLFRKEGQNVTLSCEQNLNHDAMYWYRQDPGQGLRLIYYSQIVNDFQKGDIAEGYSVSREKKESFPLTVTSAQKNPTAFYLCASRVGGSGYTFGSGTRLTVV.

V usage is TRBV29-1 and J usage is TRBJ1-4; 7 nucleotides line up with TRBD1. Unmatched junction bases numbered 16, after V lost 4 bases and J lost 8 bases. The CDR3 covers 16 residues. Germline V gene sequence: CDR1 SQVTM, CDR2 ANQGSEA. CDR3 loop: CSVVRQGSLGAEKLFF. The CDR3 DNA sequence: TGCAGCGTTGTGAGACAGGGAAGTCTAGGGGCAGAAAAACTGTTTTTT.

CDR3 nucleotide sequence: TGTGCCTGGAGTGAGACAGATATGAACACTGAAGCTTTCTTT. Amino acids: CAWSETDMNTEAFF. The rearrangement links TRBV30 to TRBJ1-1; maybe TRBD1 (5 bases). Germline V gene data show CDR1 as GTSNPN and CDR2 as SVGIG (reference sequence). CDR3 length: 14 residues. The V gene lost 1 base and the J gene lost 0 bases, with 9 bases spanning the gap.

The V gene is TRBV19, the J gene TRBJ2-3; 7 bases align to TRBD2. The J segment lost 6 bases and the V segment lost 0 bases, leaving 6 bases of the junction unmatched. The CDR3 length is 15 residues. CDR1 and CDR2 (germline): LNHDA, SQIVND (reference sequence). Here the CDR3 reads CASSIDHGRVDTQYF. DNA for the CDR3: TGTGCCAGTAGTATAGATCATGGGAGGGTTGATACGCAGTATTTT. The variable domain in full, with the rest retrieved from reference TRBV19 and TRBJ2-3, is DGGITQSPKYLFRKEGQNVTLSCEQNLNHDAMYWYRQDPGQGLRLIYYSQIVNDFQKGDIAEGYSVSREKKESFPLTVTSAQKNPTAFYLCASSIDHGRVDTQYFGPGTRLTVL.

The table lists this clone with a count of one. The chain couples TRBV28 to TRBJ2-5; 9 bases map to TRBD2. V dropped 4 bases and J dropped 2; count of bases not matched to a gene: 8. In germline, CDR1 is MDHEN, CDR2 SYDVKM. CDR3 length equals 16 residues. The CDR3 DNA follows: TGTGCCAGCAGTTCATTAGCGGGAGCAGGACAAGAGACCCAGTACTTC. It encodes CASSSLAGAGQETQYF.

V and J are TRBV6-2 or TRBV6-3 and TRBJ1-2, with D possibly matching TRBD1 (6 bases). The length of the CDR3 is 12 residues. Trimming left V 2 bases short and J 8 bases short, with 9 bases between. In germline, CDR1 is MNHEY, CDR2 SVGEGT. CDR3 residues: CASSYQGKGYTF. As DNA, the CDR3 is TGTGCCAGCAGTTACCAGGGGAAGGGCTACACCTTC.

The rearrangement uses TRBV18 and TRBJ1-2; TRBD1 is a possible D gene (5 bases). Trimming shortened V by 5 bases and J by 2 bases, and 9 bases separated the two germline ends. Germline loops: CDR1 KGHSH, CDR2 LQKENI. The CDR3 is 13 residues long. The CDR3 sequence is CASSYDRNYGYTF. In DNA form, the CDR3 reads TGTGCCAGCTCATACGACAGAAACTATGGCTACACCTTC.

The CDR3 bases are TGTGCCAGCTCAGCTAACCTAGGACAGAGTTATGGCTACACCTTC. Its translation: CASSANLGQSYGYTF. The rearrangement joins TRBV18 to TRBJ1-2; a possible D gene is TRBD1 (6 bases). Trimming removed 5 bases from V and 5 bases from J, with 18 bases in between. Looked up from germline, CDR1 is KGHSH and CDR2 is LQKENI. This CDR3 has 15 residues.

The rearrangement joins TRBV29-1 to TRBJ1-2; D is unresolved. Trimming pared 1 base from V and 4 bases from J, leaving 10 bases between. CDR1 and CDR2 from the germline V gene are SQVTM and ANQGSEA. The CDR3 is 13 residues long. CDR3 in DNA: TGCAGCGTTGAAGTCCCCCCGGTCTATGGCTACACCTTC. It codes for CSVEVPPVYGYTF.

Written as DNA, the CDR3 is TGTGCCAGCAGTGCCGGGACAGGGGGCAGTCAGCCCCAGCATTTT. It translates to CASSAGTGGSQPQHF. The chain links TRBV28 to TRBJ1-5; 12 bases agree with TRBD1. This CDR3 spans 15 amino acids. V was clipped by 5 bases and J by 6 bases; unmatched bases: 5. Germline values: CDR1 MDHEN, CDR2 SYDVKM.

CDR3: CASNSGQASTDTQYF. The CDR3 DNA is TGCGCCAGCAATTCGGGACAGGCTAGCACAGATACGCAGTATTTT. The chain carries TRBV5-1 and TRBJ2-3, with 8 bases identical to TRBD1. V was clipped by 6 bases and J by 0 bases; unmatched bases: 6. This CDR3 has 15 amino acids. Germline V gene sequence: CDR1 SGHRS, CDR2 YFSETQ.

The chain carries TRBV7-2 and TRBJ1-6; possibly TRBD1 for D (6 bases). The CDR3 consists of 16 residues. Germline V gene data show CDR1 as SGHTA and CDR2 as FQGNSA. The V and J ends lost 5 bases and 9 bases respectively, with 20 bases between them. CDR3 protein: CASSQQGRGTFSPLHF. The CDR3 DNA reads TGTGCCAGCAGCCAACAGGGCAGGGGCACGTTTTCACCCCTCCACTTT. The whole variable domain, remainder taken from reference TRBV7-2 and TRBJ1-6, is GAGVSQSPSNKVTEKGKDVELRCDPISGHTALYWYRQSLGQGLEFLIYFQGNSAPDKSGLPSDRFSAERTGGSVSTLTIQRTQQEDSAVYLCASSQQGRGTFSPLHFGNGTRLTVT.

The gene calls are TRBV6-1 and TRBJ2-7; D unresolved. V lost 0 bases and J lost 3, with 15 bases in between. The germline CDR1 and CDR2 sequences are MNHNS and SASEGT. This CDR3 spans 16 amino acids. The CDR3 reads CASSEATRKFGYEQYF. CDR3 in DNA: TGTGCCAGCAGTGAAGCGACGAGGAAATTCGGCTACGAGCAGTACTTC.

The chain combines TRBV12-3 or TRBV12-4 with TRBJ1-5; D perhaps matches TRBD1 (5 bases). Trimming removed 6 bases at V and 11 bases at J, with 11 bases between. This CDR3 comprises 11 residues. Here the CDR3 DNA reads TGTGCCAGCAGGGAGCTAGGGGCCCAGCATTTT. Translating it yields CASRELGAQHF.

J is TRBJ2-1 and V is TRBV15, with 7 bases that match TRBD2. Per the germline V gene, CDR1 is LNHNV and CDR2 is YYDKDF (reference sequence). The CDR3 has 12 amino acids. J lost 10 bases, V lost 6 bases, and 6 bases had no gene match. CDR3 in DNA: TGTGCCACCAGGGGAGGGATTGGGGAGCAGTTCTTC. This sequence encodes CATRGGIGEQFF.